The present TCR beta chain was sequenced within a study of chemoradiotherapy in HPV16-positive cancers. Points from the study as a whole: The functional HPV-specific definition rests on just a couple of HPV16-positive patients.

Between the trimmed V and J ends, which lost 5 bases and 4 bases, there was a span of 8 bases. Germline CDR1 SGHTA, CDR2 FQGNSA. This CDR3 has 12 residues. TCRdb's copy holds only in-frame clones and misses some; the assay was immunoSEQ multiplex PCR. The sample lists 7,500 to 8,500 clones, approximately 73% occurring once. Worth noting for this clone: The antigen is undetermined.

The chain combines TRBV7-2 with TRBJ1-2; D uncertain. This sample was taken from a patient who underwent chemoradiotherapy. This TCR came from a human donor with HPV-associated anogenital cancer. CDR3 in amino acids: CASSRSGYGYTF. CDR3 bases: TGTGCCAGCAGCCGCTCTGGCTATGGCTACACCTTC.